This TCR beta chain emerged from a study of T cells in Graves' hyperthyroidism and ophthalmopathy. This clonotype was counted ten times or more. Amplification yielded TCR beta CDR3 regions, with RNA transcripts as the source. The TCR CDR3 first-round RT-PCR relied on the HTBI primer set. A single record per CDR3 protein comes from TCRdb applying MiXCR to the multiplex PCR reads. The table lists about 610,000 distinct CDR3 sequences, about 14% of them singletons. Germline CDR1 reads ENHRY; CDR2 reads SYGVKD. The junction had 7 bases not matched to a gene; V was cut back by 6 bases and J by 5 bases. This CDR3 has 13 amino acids.

Sample: blood. This rearrangement joins TRBV10-3 to TRBJ2-7, with 7 positions matching TRBD1. This receptor was obtained from a middle-aged woman with Graves' ophthalmopathy. The CDR3 nucleotides read TGTGCCATCAGAGGGACAGAAGCCGACGAGCAGTACTTC. Residues: CAIRGTEADEQYF.